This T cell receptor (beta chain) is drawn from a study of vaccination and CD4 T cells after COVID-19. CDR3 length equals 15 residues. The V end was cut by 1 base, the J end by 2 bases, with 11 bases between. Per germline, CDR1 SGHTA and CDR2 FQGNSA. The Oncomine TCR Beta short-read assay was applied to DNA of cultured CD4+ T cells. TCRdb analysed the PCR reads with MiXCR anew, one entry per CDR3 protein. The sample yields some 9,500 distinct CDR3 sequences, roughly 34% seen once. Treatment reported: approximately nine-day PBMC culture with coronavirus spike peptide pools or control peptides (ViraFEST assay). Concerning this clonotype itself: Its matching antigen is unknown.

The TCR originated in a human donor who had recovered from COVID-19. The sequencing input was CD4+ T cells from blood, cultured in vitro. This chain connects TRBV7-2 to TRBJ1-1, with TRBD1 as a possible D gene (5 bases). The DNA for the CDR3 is TGTGCCAGCAGCTTAGATGCAGGGACCAACACTGAAGCTTTCTTT. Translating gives CASSLDAGTNTEAFF. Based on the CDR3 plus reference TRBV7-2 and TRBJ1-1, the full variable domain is GAGVSQSPSNKVTEKGKDVELRCDPISGHTALYWYRQSLGQGLEFLIYFQGNSAPDKSGLPSDRFSAERTGGSVSTLTIQRTQQEDSAVYLCASSLDAGTNTEAFFGQGTRLTVV.